This TCR beta chain was documented in a study of CD8+ T cells in alopecia areata. As for the study in general: Treated patients swallowed 5 to 10 mg of oral tofacitinib twice daily. General observations from the study: Besides other cells, scalp samples also yield sequences of resident alphabeta T cells from normal skin. Alopecia totalis/universalis scalp especially showed more expanded CD8+ clones than normal scalp.

Lesional scalp tissue (obtained by punch biopsy) and peripheral blood were collected from alopecia areata patients. After isolation, RNA underwent reverse transcription to generate cDNA as the sequencing template. Some clones are missing from TCRdb's copy, which holds only in-frame ones; the method was immunoSEQ multiplex PCR. Of 150,000 or so clones detected, 87% appear once; the ten largest clones hold more than 13%. In regard to this clone: Its antigen is unidentified.

Material: CD8+ T cells sorted from blood, obtained at week 0. The TCR originated in a human donor with alopecia areata.

The chain's CDR3 is CASSLGEGTAKNIQYF. The CDR3 nucleotides are TGTGCCAGCAGCCTCGGGGAGGGAACGGCCAAAAACATTCAGTACTTC. The chain has TRBV11-2 and TRBJ2-4; 7 bases are a match to TRBD2. The trim removed 5 bases at V and 1 base at J, leaving 8 bases unmatched. This CDR3 contains 16 residues. Germline lookup yields CDR1 SGHAT and CDR2 FQNNGV.